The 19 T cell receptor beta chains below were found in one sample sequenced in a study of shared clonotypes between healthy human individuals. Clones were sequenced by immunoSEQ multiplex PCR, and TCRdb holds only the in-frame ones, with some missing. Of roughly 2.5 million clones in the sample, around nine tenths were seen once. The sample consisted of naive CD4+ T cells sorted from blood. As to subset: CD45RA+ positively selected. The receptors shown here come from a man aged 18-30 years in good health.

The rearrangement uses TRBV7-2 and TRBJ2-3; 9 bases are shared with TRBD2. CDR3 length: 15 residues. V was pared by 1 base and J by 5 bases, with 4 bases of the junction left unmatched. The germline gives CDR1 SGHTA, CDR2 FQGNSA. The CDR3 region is CASSLVAGVKDTQYF. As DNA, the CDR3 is TGTGCCAGCAGCTTAGTAGCGGGAGTAAAAGATACGCAGTATTTT.

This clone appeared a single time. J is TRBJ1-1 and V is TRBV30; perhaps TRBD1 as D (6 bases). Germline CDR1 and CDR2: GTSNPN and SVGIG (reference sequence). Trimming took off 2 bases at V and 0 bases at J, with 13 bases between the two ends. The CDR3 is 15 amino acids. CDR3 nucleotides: TGTGCCTGGAGTTCTAGGACAGTTTTGAACACTGAAGCTTTCTTT. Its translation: CAWSSRTVLNTEAFF.

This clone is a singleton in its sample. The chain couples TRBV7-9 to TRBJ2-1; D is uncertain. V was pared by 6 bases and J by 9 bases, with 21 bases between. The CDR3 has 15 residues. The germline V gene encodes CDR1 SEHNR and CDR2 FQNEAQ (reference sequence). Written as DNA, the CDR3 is TGTGCCAGCAGTCGCCAGCATGGGCCCAACAGTGAGCAGTTCTTC. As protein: CASSRQHGPNSEQFF.

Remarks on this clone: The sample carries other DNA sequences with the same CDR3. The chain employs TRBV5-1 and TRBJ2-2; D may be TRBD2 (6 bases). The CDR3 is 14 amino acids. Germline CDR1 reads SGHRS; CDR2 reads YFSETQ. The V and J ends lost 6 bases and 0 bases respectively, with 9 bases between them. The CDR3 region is CASTGTSNTGELFF. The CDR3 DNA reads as TGCGCCAGCACAGGGACTTCGAACACCGGGGAGCTGTTTTTT.

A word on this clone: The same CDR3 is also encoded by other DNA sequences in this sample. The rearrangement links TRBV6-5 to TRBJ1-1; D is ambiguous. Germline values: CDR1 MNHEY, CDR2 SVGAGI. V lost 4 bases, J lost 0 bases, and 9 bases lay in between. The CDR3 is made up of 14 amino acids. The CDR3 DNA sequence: TGTGCCAGCAGTTTAGGACGGCTGAACACTGAAGCTTTCTTT. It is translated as CASSLGRLNTEAFF.

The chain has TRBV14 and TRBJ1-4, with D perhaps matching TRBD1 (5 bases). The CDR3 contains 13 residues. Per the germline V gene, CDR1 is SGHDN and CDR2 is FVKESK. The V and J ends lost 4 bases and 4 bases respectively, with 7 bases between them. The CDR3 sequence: CASSRQFNEKLFF. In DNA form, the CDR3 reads TGTGCCAGCAGCCGACAGTTTAATGAAAAACTGTTTTTT.

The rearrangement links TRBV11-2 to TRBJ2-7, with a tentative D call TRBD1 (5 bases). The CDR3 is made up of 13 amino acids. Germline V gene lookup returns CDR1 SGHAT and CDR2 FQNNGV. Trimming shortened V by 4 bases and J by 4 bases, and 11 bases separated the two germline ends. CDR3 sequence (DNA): TGTGCCAGCAGCTCGCAGGGAAAGTACGAGCAGTACTTC. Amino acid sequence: CASSSQGKYEQYF.

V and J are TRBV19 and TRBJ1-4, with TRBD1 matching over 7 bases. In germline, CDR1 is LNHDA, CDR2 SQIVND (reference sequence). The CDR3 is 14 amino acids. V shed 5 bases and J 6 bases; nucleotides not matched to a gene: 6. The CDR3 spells CASSPQGIDEKLFF. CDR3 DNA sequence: TGTGCCAGTAGTCCACAGGGGATCGATGAAAAACTGTTTTTT.

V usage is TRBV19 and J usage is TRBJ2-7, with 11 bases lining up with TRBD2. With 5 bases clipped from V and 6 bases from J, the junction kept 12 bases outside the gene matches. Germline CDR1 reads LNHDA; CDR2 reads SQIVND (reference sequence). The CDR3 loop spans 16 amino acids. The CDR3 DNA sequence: TGTGCCAGTAGTTCGCGAAGACTAGCGGGGTTCCTCGAGCAGTACTTC. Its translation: CASSSRRLAGFLEQYF.

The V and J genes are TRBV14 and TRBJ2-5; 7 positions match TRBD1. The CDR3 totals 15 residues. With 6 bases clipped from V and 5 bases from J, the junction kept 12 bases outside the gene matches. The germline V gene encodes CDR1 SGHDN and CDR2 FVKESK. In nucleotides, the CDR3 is TGTGCCAGCAGTCACGGTGGGACAGCCCGTGAGACCCAGTACTTC. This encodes CASSHGGTARETQYF.

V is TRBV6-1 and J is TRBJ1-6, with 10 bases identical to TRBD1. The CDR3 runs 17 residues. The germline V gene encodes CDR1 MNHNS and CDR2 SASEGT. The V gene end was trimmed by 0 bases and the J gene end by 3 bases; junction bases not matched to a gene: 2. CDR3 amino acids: CASSEAGQGFYNSPLHF. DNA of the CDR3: TGTGCCAGCAGTGAAGCGGGACAGGGGTTCTATAATTCACCCCTCCACTTT.

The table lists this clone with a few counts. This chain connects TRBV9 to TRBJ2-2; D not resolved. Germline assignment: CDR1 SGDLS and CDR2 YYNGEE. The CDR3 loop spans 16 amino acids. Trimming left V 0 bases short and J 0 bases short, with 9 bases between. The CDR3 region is CASSVVDEPNTGELFF. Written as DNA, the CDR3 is TGTGCCAGCAGCGTAGTTGACGAGCCGAACACCGGGGAGCTGTTTTTT.

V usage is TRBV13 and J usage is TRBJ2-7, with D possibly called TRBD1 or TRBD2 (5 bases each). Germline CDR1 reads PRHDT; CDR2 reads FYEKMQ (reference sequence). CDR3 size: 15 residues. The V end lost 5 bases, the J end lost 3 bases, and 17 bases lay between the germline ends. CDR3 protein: CASSQTGTVHYEQYF. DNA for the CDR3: TGTGCCAGCAGCCAGACCGGGACCGTACACTACGAGCAGTACTTC.

CDR3 loop: CAISDSDRMADTQYF. The CDR3 bases are TGTGCCATCAGTGACTCGGACAGGATGGCAGATACGCAGTATTTT. V usage is TRBV10-3 and J usage is TRBJ2-3; 7 bases align to TRBD1. Germline CDR1 is ENHRY and CDR2 is SYGVKD. With 3 bases clipped from V and 4 bases from J, the junction kept 7 bases outside the gene matches. This CDR3 spans 15 amino acids.

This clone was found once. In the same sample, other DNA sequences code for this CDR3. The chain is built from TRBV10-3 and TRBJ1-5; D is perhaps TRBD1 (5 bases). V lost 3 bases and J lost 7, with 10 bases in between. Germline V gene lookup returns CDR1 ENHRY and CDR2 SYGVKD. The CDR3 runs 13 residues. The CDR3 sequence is CAISDRVGQPQHF. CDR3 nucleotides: TGTGCCATCAGTGACAGGGTTGGGCAGCCCCAGCATTTT.

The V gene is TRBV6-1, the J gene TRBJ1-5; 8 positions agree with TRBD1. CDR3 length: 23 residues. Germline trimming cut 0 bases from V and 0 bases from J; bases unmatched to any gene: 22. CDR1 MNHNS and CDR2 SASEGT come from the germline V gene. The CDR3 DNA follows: TGTGCCAGCAGTGAAGCCACCACCGGATTGGGTAGACAGGGGAGGTATAGCAATCAGCCCCAGCATTTT. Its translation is CASSEATTGLGRQGRYSNQPQHF.

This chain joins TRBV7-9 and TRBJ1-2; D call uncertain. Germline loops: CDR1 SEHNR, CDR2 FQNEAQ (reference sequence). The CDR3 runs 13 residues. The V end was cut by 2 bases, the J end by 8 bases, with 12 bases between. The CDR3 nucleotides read TGTGCCAGCAGCTTACGAGACCGGTGGGGCTACACCTTC. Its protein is CASSLRDRWGYTF.

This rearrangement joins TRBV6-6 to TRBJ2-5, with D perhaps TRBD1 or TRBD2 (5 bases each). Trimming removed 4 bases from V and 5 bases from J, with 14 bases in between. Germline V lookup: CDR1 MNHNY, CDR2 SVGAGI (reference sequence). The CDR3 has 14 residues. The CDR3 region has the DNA TGTGCCAGCAGTTTCCCCTCTGAGGGGGAGACCCAGTACTTC. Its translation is CASSFPSEGETQYF.

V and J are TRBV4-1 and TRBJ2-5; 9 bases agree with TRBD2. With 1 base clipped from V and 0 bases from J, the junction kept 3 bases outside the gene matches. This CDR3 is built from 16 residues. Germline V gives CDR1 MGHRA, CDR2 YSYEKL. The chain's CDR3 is CASSQVGLANQETQYF. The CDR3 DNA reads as TGCGCCAGCAGCCAAGTAGGACTAGCGAACCAAGAGACCCAGTACTTC.